This is a list of T cell receptor beta chains from one sample in a study of control samples from healthy donors and cancer patients. TCRdb keeps only in-frame clones here, not all; method: immunoSEQ multiplex PCR. The table lists under 450,000 clones, approximately 92% of them singletons. Sample: PBMCs. All receptors come from a man aged 35 to 55 with head and neck cancer. Both conserved end residues are part of each CDR3. A D gene is named only where the DNA matches it firmly. Rows may omit the clone size; those that give it use once, few, many or a size class.

J | D | size | V | DNA | CDR3
TRBJ2-7 | . | once | TRBV7-9 | TGTGCCAGCAGCTTAGCAGACGAGCAGTACTTC | CASSLADEQYF
TRBJ1-4 | TRBD1 | . | TRBV15 | TGTGCCACTTCCCCGACAGGGGTAGGGGAAAAACTGTTTTTT | CATSPTGVGEKLFF
TRBJ2-1 | TRBD1 | . | TRBV19 | TGTGCCAGTAATGCCGACAGGGGGGTCTATGAGCAGTTCTTC | CASNADRGVYEQFF
TRBJ2-3 | . | . | TRBV7-2 | TGTGCCAGCAGCTTATCCCGCCGCACAGATACGCAGTATTTT | CASSLSRRTDTQYF
TRBJ1-5 | . | . | TRBV4-2 | TGTGCCAGCAGCCCAGTGGCAGGGGCGGAGGGCAATCAGCCCCAGCATTTT | CASSPVAGAEGNQPQHF
TRBJ2-4 | . | . | TRBV7-2 | TGTGCCAGCAGTCGAACAGGGGGGGACATTCAGTACTTC | CASSRTGGDIQYF
TRBJ2-2 | TRBD1 | . | TRBV6-5 | TGTGCCGCCATGGGACAGGGTAACACCGGGGAGCTGTTTTTT | CAAMGQGNTGELFF
TRBJ2-3 | TRBD2 | . | TRBV6-4 | TGTGCCAGTTCTAGCGGGGGAACAGATACGCAGTATTTT | CASSSGGTDTQYF
TRBJ2-2 | TRBD2 | . | TRBV9 | TGTGCCAGCAGCCTGACCCCCGGGACTAGCGGAACCGGGGAGCTGTTTTTT | CASSLTPGTSGTGELFF
TRBJ2-3 | . | . | TRBV2 | TGTGCCAGCAGTCCTAGACCTCACACAGATACGCAGTATTTT | CASSPRPHTDTQYF
TRBJ1-3 | . | once | TRBV5-1 | TGCGCCAGCAGCTTGGACGGCTCTGGAAACACCATATATTTT | CASSLDGSGNTIYF
TRBJ2-3 | . | . | TRBV7-3 | TGTGCCAGCAGCTCCCAGCTGGTAGGGTCGGGCACAGATACGCAGTATTTT | CASSSQLVGSGTDTQYF
TRBJ2-5 | . | once | TRBV11-2 | TGTGCCAGCAGCTTCTCAGGAGGAGAGACCCAGTACTTC | CASSFSGGETQYF
TRBJ2-2 | . | . | TRBV4-1 | TGCGCCAGCAGCCAAGCGGAGAGGAACACCGGGGAGCTGTTTTTT | CASSQAERNTGELFF
TRBJ2-2 | . | . | TRBV27 | TGTGCCAGCAGTCCACCAGGACTACTAACCGGGGAGCTGTTTTTT | CASSPPGLLTGELFF
TRBJ1-3 | . | . | TRBV7-8 | TGTGCCAGCAGCTTATCTGTAAACACCATATATTTT | CASSLSVNTIYF
TRBJ1-2 | . | . | TRBV30 | TGTGCCTGGGGGATAGGGGGGGCGGATGGCTACACCTTC | CAWGIGGADGYTF
TRBJ2-2 | TRBD2 | . | TRBV4-1 | TGCGCCAGCAGCCCCCGTCCTAGCGGGGGCACCGGGGAGCTGTTTTTT | CASSPRPSGGTGELFF
TRBJ2-3 | . | . | TRBV7-6 | TGTGCCAGCAGCTTGCGGGCAGGGACAGATACGCAGTATTTT | CASSLRAGTDTQYF
TRBJ2-3 | . | . | TRBV24-1 | TGTGCCACCAGTGGGGCCTCCAGGGCGGGGATGGGAACAGATACGCAGTATTTT | CATSGASRAGMGTDTQYF